These 3 T cell receptor beta chains came from one sample sequenced in a study of T cells in Graves' hyperthyroidism and ophthalmopathy. Amplification of TCR beta CDR3 regions used RNA as the template. The study used the HTBI primer set for a first-round RT-PCR of the TCR CDR3. TCRdb reprocessed the multiplex PCR reads with MiXCR, giving one entry per CDR3 protein. The sample holds roughly 500,000 distinct CDR3 sequences, about 20% seen once. Source material: blood. The receptors come from a woman between 65 and 79 years old with Graves' ophthalmopathy.

The J gene is TRBJ2-1, the V gene TRBV7-2; 7 positions agree with TRBD1. Germline V gene data show CDR1 as SGHTA and CDR2 as FQGNSA. This CDR3 region has 13 residues. The V and J ends lost 5 bases and 12 bases, in that order; junction bases with no gene match: 10. In nucleotides, the CDR3 is TGTGCCAGCAGCCGGGACAGCATGTCGATGCAGTTCTTC. Translation: CASSRDSMSMQFF.

The chain is built from TRBV3-1 and TRBJ2-1; D may be TRBD1 (6 bases). Germline V gene lookup returns CDR1 LGHDT and CDR2 YNNKEL (reference sequence). CDR3 length: 16 residues. Trimming took off 0 bases at V and 10 bases at J, with 19 bases between the two ends. The CDR3 sequence: CASSQESFGRGNEQFF. DNA of the CDR3: TGTGCCAGCAGCCAAGAGTCCTTCGGCAGGGGTAACGAGCAGTTCTTC.

The chain combines TRBV5-5 with TRBJ2-7, with a weak D call TRBD2 (5 bases). Germline CDR1 SGHKS, CDR2 YYEKEE (reference sequence). V gave up 7 bases and J gave up 2 bases, with 13 bases separating them. CDR3 length equals 13 residues. DNA of the CDR3: TGTGCCAGCGCCGGGATTTTAACCTACGAGCAGTACTTC. It encodes CASAGILTYEQYF.